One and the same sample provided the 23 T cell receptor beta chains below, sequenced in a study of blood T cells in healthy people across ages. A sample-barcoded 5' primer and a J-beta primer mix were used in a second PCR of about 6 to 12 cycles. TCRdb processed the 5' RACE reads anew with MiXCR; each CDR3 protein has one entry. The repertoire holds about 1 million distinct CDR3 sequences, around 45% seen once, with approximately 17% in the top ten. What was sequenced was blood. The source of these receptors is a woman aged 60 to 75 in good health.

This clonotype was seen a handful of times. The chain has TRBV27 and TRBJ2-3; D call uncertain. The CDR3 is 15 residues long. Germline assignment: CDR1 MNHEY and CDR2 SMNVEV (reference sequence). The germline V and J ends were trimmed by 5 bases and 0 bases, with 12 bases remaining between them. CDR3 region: CASSQSGTSTDTQYF. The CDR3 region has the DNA TGTGCCAGCAGTCAGTCAGGAACCAGCACAGATACGCAGTATTTT.

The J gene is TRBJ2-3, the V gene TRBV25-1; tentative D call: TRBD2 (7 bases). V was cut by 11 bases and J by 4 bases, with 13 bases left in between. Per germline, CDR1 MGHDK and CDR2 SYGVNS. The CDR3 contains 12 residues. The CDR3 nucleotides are TGTGCCGTGGGGGGGGCCTCAGATACGCAGTATTTT. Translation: CAVGGASDTQYF. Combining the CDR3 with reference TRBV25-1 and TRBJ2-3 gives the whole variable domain EADIYQTPRYLVIGTGKKITLECSQTMGHDKMYWYQQDPGMELHLIHYSYGVNSTEKGDLSSESTVSRIRTEHFPLTLESARPSHTSQYLCAVGGASDTQYFGPGTRLTVL.

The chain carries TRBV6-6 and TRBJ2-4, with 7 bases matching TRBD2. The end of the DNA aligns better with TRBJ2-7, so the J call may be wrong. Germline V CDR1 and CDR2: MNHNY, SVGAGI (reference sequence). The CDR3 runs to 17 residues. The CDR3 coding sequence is TGTGCCAGCAGTTACGAATTGTGGGAGCTAGCGGCCTACGAGCAGTACTTC. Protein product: CASSYELWELAAYEQYF.

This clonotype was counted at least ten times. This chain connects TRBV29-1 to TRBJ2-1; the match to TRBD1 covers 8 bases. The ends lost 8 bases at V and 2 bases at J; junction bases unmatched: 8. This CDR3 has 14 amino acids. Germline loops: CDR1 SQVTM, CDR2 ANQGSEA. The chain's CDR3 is CSSRQGPAYNEQFF. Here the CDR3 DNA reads TGCAGCTCGCGACAGGGGCCAGCCTACAATGAGCAGTTCTTC.

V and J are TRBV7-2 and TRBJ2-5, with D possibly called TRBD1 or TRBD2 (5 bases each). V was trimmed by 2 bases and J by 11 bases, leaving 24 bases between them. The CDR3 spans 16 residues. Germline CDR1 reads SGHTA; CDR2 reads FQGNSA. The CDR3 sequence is CASSLRGSLQFAEQYF. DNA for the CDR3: TGTGCCAGCAGCTTACGGGGCTCCCTGCAGTTCGCTGAGCAGTACTTC.

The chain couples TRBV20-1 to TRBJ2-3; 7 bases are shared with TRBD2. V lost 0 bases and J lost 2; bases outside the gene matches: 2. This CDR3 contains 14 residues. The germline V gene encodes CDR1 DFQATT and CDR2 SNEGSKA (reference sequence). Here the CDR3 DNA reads TGCAGTGCTAGAGATCGGGGGGACACAGATACGCAGTATTTT. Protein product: CSARDRGDTDTQYF.

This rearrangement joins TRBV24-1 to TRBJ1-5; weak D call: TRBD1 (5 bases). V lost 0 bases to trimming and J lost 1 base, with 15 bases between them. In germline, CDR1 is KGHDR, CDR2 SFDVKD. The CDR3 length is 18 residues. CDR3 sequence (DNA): TGTGCCACCAGTGATTTGCTGACAGCCTTCACCAGCAATCAGCCCCAGCATTTT. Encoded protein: CATSDLLTAFTSNQPQHF.

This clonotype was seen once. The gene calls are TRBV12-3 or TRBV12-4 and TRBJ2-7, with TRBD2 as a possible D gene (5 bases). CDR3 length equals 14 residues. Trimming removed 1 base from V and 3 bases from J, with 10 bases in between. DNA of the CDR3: TGTGCCAGCAGTTTAGATCCTAGCAACTACGAGCAGTACTTC. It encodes CASSLDPSNYEQYF.

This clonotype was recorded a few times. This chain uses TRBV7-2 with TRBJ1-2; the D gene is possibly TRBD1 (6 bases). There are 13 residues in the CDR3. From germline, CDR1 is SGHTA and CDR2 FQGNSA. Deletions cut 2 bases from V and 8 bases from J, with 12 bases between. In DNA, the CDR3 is TGTGCCAGCAGCTTAACGGGGGCTCAAGGCTACACCTTC. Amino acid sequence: CASSLTGAQGYTF.

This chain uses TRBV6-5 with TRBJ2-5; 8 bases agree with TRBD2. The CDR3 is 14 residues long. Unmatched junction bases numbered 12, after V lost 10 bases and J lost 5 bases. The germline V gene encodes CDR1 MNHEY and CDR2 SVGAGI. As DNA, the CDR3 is TGTGCCACCGGAAGAGCGGGAGCGCGGGAGACCCAGTACTTC. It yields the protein CATGRAGARETQYF.

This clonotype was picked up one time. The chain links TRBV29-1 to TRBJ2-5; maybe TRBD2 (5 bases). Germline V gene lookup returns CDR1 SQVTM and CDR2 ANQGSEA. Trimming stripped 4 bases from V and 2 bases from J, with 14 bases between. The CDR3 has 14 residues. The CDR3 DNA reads TGCAGCGTTGGTTATCTGGAGGCTCAAGAGACCCAGTACTTC. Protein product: CSVGYLEAQETQYF.

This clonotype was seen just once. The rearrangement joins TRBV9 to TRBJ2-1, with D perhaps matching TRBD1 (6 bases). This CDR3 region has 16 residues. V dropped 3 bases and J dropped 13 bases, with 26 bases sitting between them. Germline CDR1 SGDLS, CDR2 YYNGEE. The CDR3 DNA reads TGTGCCAGCAGCGGGGGGCTCGGCGCCTCCCAAGAGACCCAGTTCTTC. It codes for CASSGGLGASQETQFF.

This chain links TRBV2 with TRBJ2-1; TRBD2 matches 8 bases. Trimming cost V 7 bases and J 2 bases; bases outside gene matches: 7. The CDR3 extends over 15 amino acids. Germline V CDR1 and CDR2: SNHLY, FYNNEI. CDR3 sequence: CASISGSGTYNEQFF. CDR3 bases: TGTGCCAGCATCAGCGGGAGTGGAACCTACAATGAGCAGTTCTTC. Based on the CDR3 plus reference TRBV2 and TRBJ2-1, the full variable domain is EPEVTQTPSHQVTQMGQEVILRCVPISNHLYFYWYRQILGQKVEFLVSFYNNEISEKSEIFDDQFSVERPDGSNFTLKIRSTKLEDSAMYFCASISGSGTYNEQFFGPGTRLTVL.

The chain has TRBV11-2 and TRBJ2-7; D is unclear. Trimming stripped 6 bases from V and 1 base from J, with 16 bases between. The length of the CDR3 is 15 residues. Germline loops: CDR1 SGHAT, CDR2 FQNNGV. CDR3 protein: CASRIVASVSYEQYF. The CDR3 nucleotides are TGTGCCAGCAGAATCGTCGCGTCGGTTTCCTACGAGCAGTACTTC.

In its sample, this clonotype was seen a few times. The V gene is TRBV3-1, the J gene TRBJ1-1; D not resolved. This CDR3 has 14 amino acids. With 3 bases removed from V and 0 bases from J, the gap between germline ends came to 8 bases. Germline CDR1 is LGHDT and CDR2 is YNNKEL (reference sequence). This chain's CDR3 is CASSHKELNTEAFF. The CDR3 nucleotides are TGTGCCAGCAGCCATAAGGAATTGAACACTGAAGCTTTCTTT.

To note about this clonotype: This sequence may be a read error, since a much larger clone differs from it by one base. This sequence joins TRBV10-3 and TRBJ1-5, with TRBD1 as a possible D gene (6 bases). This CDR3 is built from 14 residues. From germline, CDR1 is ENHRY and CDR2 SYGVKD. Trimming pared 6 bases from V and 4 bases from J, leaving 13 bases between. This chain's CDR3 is CAIRGQWFNQPQHF. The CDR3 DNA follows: TGTGCCATCAGAGGACAGTGGTTTAATCAGCCCCAGCATTTT.

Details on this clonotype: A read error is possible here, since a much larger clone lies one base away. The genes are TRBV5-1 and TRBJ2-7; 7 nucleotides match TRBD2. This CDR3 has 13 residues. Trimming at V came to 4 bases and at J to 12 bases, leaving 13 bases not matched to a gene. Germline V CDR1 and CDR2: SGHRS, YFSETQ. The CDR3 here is CASSPLALETRYF. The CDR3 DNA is TGCGCCAGCAGCCCACTAGCGTTGGAGACCCGGTACTTC.

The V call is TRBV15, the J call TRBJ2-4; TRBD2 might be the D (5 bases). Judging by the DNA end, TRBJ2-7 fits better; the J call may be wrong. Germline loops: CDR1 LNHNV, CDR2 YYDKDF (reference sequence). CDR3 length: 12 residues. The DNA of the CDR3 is TGTGCCACCAGCTTGGGGAGTTACGAGCAGTACTTC. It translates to CATSLGSYEQYF.

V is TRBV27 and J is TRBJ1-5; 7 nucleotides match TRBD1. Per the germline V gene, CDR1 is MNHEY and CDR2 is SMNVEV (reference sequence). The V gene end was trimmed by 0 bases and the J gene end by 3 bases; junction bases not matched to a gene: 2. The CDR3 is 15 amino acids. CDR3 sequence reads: CASSLSGGLNQPQHF. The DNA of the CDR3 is TGTGCCAGCAGTTTATCAGGGGGCCTCAATCAGCCCCAGCATTTT.

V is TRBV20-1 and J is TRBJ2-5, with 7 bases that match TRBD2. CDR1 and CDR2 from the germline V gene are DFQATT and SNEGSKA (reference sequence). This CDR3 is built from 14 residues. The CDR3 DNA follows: TGCAGCGCACCCGGGCTAGCGGTACAAGAGACCCAGTACTTC. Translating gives CSAPGLAVQETQYF.

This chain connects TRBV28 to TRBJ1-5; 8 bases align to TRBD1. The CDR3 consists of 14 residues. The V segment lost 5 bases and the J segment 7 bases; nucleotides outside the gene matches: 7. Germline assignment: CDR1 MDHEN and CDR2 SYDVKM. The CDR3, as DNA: TGTGCCAGCAGTCTGCGGACAGGGACACAGCCCCAGCATTTT. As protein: CASSLRTGTQPQHF.

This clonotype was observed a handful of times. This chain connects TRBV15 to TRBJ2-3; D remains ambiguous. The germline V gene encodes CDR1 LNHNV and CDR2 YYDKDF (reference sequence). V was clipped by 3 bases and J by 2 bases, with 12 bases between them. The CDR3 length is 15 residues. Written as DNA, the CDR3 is TGTGCCACCAGCAGCCCTGCGGTTCTCACAGATACGCAGTATTTT. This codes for CATSSPAVLTDTQYF.

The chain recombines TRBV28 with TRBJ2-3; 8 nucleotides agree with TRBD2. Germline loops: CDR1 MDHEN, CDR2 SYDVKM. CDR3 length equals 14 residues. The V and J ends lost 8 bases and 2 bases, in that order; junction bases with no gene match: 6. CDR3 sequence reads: CASGIAGSTDTQYF. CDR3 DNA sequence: TGTGCCAGCGGGATAGCGGGATCCACAGATACGCAGTATTTT.